The 30 T cell receptor beta chains presented below share a single source sample, sequenced in a study of blood T cell repertoires in COVID-19. The data were produced by immunoSEQ multiplex PCR, yet TCRdb's version contains in-frame clones alone and is incomplete. The data show 95,000 to 110,000 clones, roughly 90% seen once. The specimen sequenced was peripheral blood. These receptors all stem from a woman aged 55-70 years with acute or convalescent COVID-19.

This clone was counted a single time. The J gene is TRBJ1-4, the V gene TRBV19, with a weak D call TRBD1 (6 bases). This CDR3 is built from 15 residues. With 10 bases removed from V and 0 bases from J, the gap between germline ends came to 15 bases. Germline V lookup: CDR1 LNHDA, CDR2 SQIVND (reference sequence). The CDR3 DNA follows: TGTGCCACCCGGACAGCACCTGCAACTAATGAAAAACTGTTTTTT. This codes for CATRTAPATNEKLFF.

The rearrangement uses TRBV4-1 and TRBJ1-4; 8 positions match TRBD1. J gave up 4 bases and V 1 base, and 5 bases lay outside the gene matches. This CDR3 spans 16 amino acids. Germline values: CDR1 MGHRA, CDR2 YSYEKL. This chain's CDR3 is CASSQVGQGLNEKLFF. The CDR3 nucleotides read TGCGCCAGCAGCCAAGTCGGACAGGGCCTTAATGAAAAACTGTTTTTT.

The chain links TRBV14 to TRBJ1-2; no reliable D call. Trimming stripped 0 bases from V and 12 bases from J, with 8 bases between. Germline CDR1 is SGHDN and CDR2 is FVKESK. The CDR3 runs 11 residues. CDR3 bases: TGTGCCAGCAGCCAAGAATCAAAGCACACCTTC. Translation gives CASSQESKHTF. Full variable domain (outside the CDR3, taken from reference TRBV14 and TRBJ1-2): EAGVTQFPSHSVIEKGQTVTLRCDPISGHDNLYWYRRVMGKEIKFLLHFVKESKQDESGMPNNRFLAERTGGTYSTLKVQPAELEDSGVYFCASSQESKHTFGSGTRLTVV.

This chain connects TRBV6-5 to TRBJ1-5, with D possibly matching TRBD1 (6 bases). Trimming removed 6 bases from V and 6 bases from J, with 12 bases in between. CDR3 length: 13 amino acids. CDR1 MNHEY and CDR2 SVGAGI come from the germline V gene. CDR3 sequence: CASSRRTAQPQHF. As DNA, the CDR3 is TGTGCCAGCAGCCGAAGGACAGCTCAGCCCCAGCATTTT.

J is TRBJ2-7 and V is TRBV28; the D gene is possibly TRBD1 (6 bases). CDR1 and CDR2 (germline): MDHEN, SYDVKM. V was clipped by 6 bases and J by 5 bases, with 17 bases between them. The CDR3 runs to 14 residues. CDR3 sequence reads: CASSQGQTFNEQYF. The CDR3 DNA follows: TGTGCCAGCAGCCAAGGACAGACGTTTAACGAGCAGTACTTC.

This chain connects TRBV5-8 to TRBJ2-1; a weak D match, TRBD1 (6 bases). CDR1 is SGHTS, CDR2 YDEGEE, per germline. The CDR3 loop spans 13 amino acids. V lost 9 bases and J lost 0, with 10 bases in between. CDR3 coding DNA: TGTGCCACCCACAGGGACTCCTACAATGAGCAGTTCTTC. Translated: CATHRDSYNEQFF.

A remark on this clone: The junction and the germline gene differ at one end; a read error may be behind it. The chain links TRBV7-7 to TRBJ2-5; D is unresolved. The germline V gene encodes CDR1 SSHAT and CDR2 FNYEAQ (reference sequence). CDR3 size: 13 residues. CDR3: CASSPPSGETQYF. The CDR3 DNA follows: TGTGCTAGCAGCCCCCCCAGTGGAGAGACCCAGTACTTC.

The chain recombines TRBV5-1 with TRBJ2-2, with D possibly matching TRBD2 (5 bases). In germline, CDR1 is SGHRS, CDR2 YFSETQ. The V end lost 1 base, the J end lost 1 base, and 8 bases lay between the germline ends. This CDR3 region has 15 residues. The CDR3 coding sequence is TGCGCCAGCAGCTTGATGGCGGGGAACACCGGGGAGCTGTTTTTT. Translation gives CASSLMAGNTGELFF.

V is TRBV15 and J is TRBJ2-1, with a possible D match to TRBD2 (5 bases). CDR1 LNHNV and CDR2 YYDKDF come from the germline V gene (reference sequence). This CDR3 has 15 residues. V was cut by 0 bases and J by 10 bases, with 16 bases left in between. CDR3 sequence: CATSREAGPPGEQFF. CDR3 DNA sequence: TGTGCCACCAGCAGAGAGGCCGGCCCCCCGGGGGAGCAGTTCTTC.

This clone was seen a single time. The J gene is TRBJ2-2, the V gene TRBV11-2, with 7 positions matching TRBD1. From germline, CDR1 is SGHAT and CDR2 FQNNGV. The CDR3 has 16 residues. Losses at the gene ends were 1 base for V and 5 bases for J; bases not matched to a gene: 7. As DNA, the CDR3 is TGTGCCAGCAGCTTAGTAGGGGGCAGGGGAACCGGGGAGCTGTTTTTT. Its translation is CASSLVGGRGTGELFF.

Written as DNA, the CDR3 is TGTGCCAGCAGTTATTCCTCTACTGGAAACACCATATATTTT. This encodes CASSYSSTGNTIYF. This chain joins TRBV6-6 and TRBJ1-3; no clear D. V was trimmed by 3 bases and J by 2 bases, leaving 8 bases between them. Germline V gene sequence: CDR1 MNHNY, CDR2 SVGAGI (reference sequence). CDR3 length equals 14 residues.

The rearrangement uses TRBV7-9 and TRBJ2-2, with D tentatively TRBD1 (6 bases). The germline CDR1 and CDR2 sequences are SEHNR and FQNEAQ (reference sequence). V lost 5 bases to trimming and J lost 6 bases, with 16 bases between them. The CDR3 is made up of 15 amino acids. The CDR3 DNA reads as TGTGCCAGCAGCCCGCAGGGGACGGTCGCCGGGGAGCTGTTTTTT. This translates into CASSPQGTVAGELFF.

This chain connects TRBV7-2 to TRBJ1-6; D unresolved. V lost 0 bases to trimming and J lost 7 bases, with 7 bases between them. CDR1 and CDR2 from the germline V gene are SGHTA and FQGNSA. This CDR3 has 14 residues. CDR3 nucleotide sequence: TGTGCCAGCAGCTTAGCTGTCCAGAATTCACCCCTCCACTTT. As protein: CASSLAVQNSPLHF.

The chain uses TRBV10-2 and TRBJ2-7; tentatively, D is TRBD1 (5 bases). V lost 3 bases to trimming and J lost 4 bases, with 13 bases between them. The CDR3 sequence is 14 residues long. Germline CDR1 is WSHSY and CDR2 is SAAADI. The CDR3 DNA reads TGCGCCAGCAGTGAACACTACGGACAATACGAGCAGTACGTC. It encodes CASSEHYGQYEQYV.

J is TRBJ1-1 and V is TRBV29-1, with D uncertain. Germline V CDR1 and CDR2: SQVTM, ANQGSEA. Trimming cost V 7 bases and J 4 bases, with 10 bases left between them. This CDR3 is built from 11 residues. The CDR3 nucleotides are TGCAGCGCCCTAATTTCCACTGAAGCTTTCTTT. It translates to CSALISTEAFF.

The chain couples TRBV24-1 to TRBJ2-2, with TRBD1 as a possible D gene (5 bases). Trimming pared 1 base from V and 4 bases from J, leaving 12 bases between. The V gene's germline CDR1 is KGHDR and CDR2 SFDVKD. There are 16 residues in the CDR3. In DNA, the CDR3 is TGTGCCACCAGTGATTTCGTCAGGGCCGGCACCGGGGAGCTGTTTTTT. Translation: CATSDFVRAGTGELFF.

The chain is built from TRBV2 and TRBJ1-5; D possibly corresponds to TRBD1 (6 bases). CDR3 length equals 13 residues. Germline-derived CDR1 and CDR2 are SNHLY and FYNNEI. Trimming left V 8 bases short and J 6 bases short, with 14 bases between. The CDR3 sequence: CASGGRGSQPQHF. Written as DNA, the CDR3 is TGTGCCAGCGGGGGAAGGGGGAGTCAGCCCCAGCATTTT.

This clone was seen once. This sequence joins TRBV2 and TRBJ1-6; weak D call: TRBD1 (6 bases). Trimming took off 7 bases at V and 9 bases at J, with 19 bases between the two ends. There are 15 residues in the CDR3. The V gene's germline CDR1 is SNHLY and CDR2 FYNNEI. The chain's CDR3 is CASTVQGISGSPLHF. CDR3 coding DNA: TGTGCCAGCACCGTCCAGGGGATAAGTGGTTCACCCCTCCACTTT.

The genes are TRBV19 and TRBJ1-6; 8 bases fit TRBD1. V dropped 8 bases and J dropped 0; count of bases not matched to a gene: 6. The germline CDR1 and CDR2 sequences are LNHDA and SQIVND (reference sequence). The CDR3 contains 16 residues. The CDR3 reads CASRDRSNSYNSPLHF. CDR3 nucleotides: TGTGCCAGTCGGGACAGGTCTAACTCCTATAATTCACCCCTCCACTTT.

The CDR3 loop reads CASSQDYRGGGYTF. DNA for the CDR3: TGTGCCAGCAGCCAGGATTACAGGGGAGGTGGCTACACCTTC. The V and J genes are TRBV3-1 (or the pseudogene TRBV3-2) and TRBJ1-2; 7 bases map to TRBD1. CDR3 length: 14 residues. Germline CDR1 reads LGHDT; CDR2 reads YNNKEL (reference sequence). V trimming: 3 bases; J trimming: 7 bases; junction bases outside the gene matches: 8.

The chain joins TRBV15 to TRBJ2-5, with TRBD2 matching 7 bases. Germline V gene lookup returns CDR1 LNHNV and CDR2 YYDKDF (reference sequence). Trimming removed 4 bases from V and 1 base from J; junction bases left unmatched: 9. The CDR3 runs 16 residues. The CDR3, as DNA: TGTGCCACCAGCAAGGGATCGGGAGGTTTCCAAGAGACCCAGTACTTC. This codes for CATSKGSGGFQETQYF.

The rearrangement joins TRBV5-4 to TRBJ2-5; 7 positions agree with TRBD1. The CDR3 loop spans 15 amino acids. Trimming removed 4 bases from V and 1 base from J; junction bases left unmatched: 7. Germline lookup yields CDR1 SGHNT and CDR2 YYREEE (reference sequence). CDR3: CASSTPQGVQETQYF. The CDR3 nucleotides read TGTGCCAGCAGCACTCCTCAGGGGGTCCAAGAGACCCAGTACTTC.

This clone was found a few times. The chain is built from TRBV28 and TRBJ1-2; TRBD1 matches 12 bases. There are 15 residues in the CDR3. V dropped 6 bases and J dropped 7; count of bases not matched to a gene: 9. In germline, CDR1 is MDHEN, CDR2 SYDVKM. CDR3 nucleotides: TGTGCCAGCAGGACTCCCGGGACAGGGGGCGGTGGCTACACCTTC. This sequence encodes CASRTPGTGGGGYTF.

The chain uses TRBV30 and TRBJ1-2; unclear D gene. Looked up from germline, CDR1 is GTSNPN and CDR2 is SVGIG (reference sequence). The ends were cut back, 0 bases at V and 2 bases at J, with 13 bases in the middle. CDR3 size: 15 residues. The CDR3 region is CAWSVPLGLNYGYTF. The DNA for the CDR3 is TGTGCCTGGAGTGTCCCACTAGGGCTAAACTATGGCTACACCTTC.

The CDR3 sequence: CASSYSVGATNEKLFF. CDR3 nucleotide sequence: TGTGCCAGCAGTTACTCGGTGGGCGCCACTAATGAAAAACTGTTTTTT. The chain joins TRBV6-5 to TRBJ1-4, with D uncertain. Trimming removed 0 bases at V and 2 bases at J, with 10 bases between. The CDR3 sequence is 16 residues long. In germline, CDR1 is MNHEY, CDR2 SVGAGI.

The chain carries TRBV12-5 and TRBJ2-1; 9 nucleotides line up with TRBD1. The CDR3 contains 20 residues. V trimming: 7 bases; J trimming: 3 bases; junction bases outside the gene matches: 22. CDR1 and CDR2 from the germline V gene are LGHNT and FRNRAP. CDR3 coding DNA: TGTGCTAGTGCTGGACAGGGGCGCGAATCCGTACTTGCCCGCTACAATGAGCAGTTCTTC. Encoded protein: CASAGQGRESVLARYNEQFF. Full variable domain (outside the CDR3, taken from reference TRBV12-5 and TRBJ2-1): DARVTQTPRHKVTEMGQEVTMRCQPILGHNTVFWYRQTMMQGLELLAYFRNRAPLDDSGMPKDRFSAEMPDATLATLKIQPSEPRDSAVYFCASAGQGRESVLARYNEQFFGPGTRLTVL.

J is TRBJ2-1 and V is TRBV4-2; D might be TRBD2 (5 bases). CDR1 LGHNA and CDR2 YNFKEQ come from the germline V gene. V shed 0 bases and J shed 4 bases, with 13 bases lying between them. The CDR3 spans 16 residues. The CDR3 bases are TGTGCCAGCAGCCAAGATTTGAGGGCTTCTTACAATGAGCAGTTCTTC. It codes for CASSQDLRASYNEQFF.

As DNA, the CDR3 is TGTGCCAGCAGTTACACAATCCAAGAGACCCAGTACTTC. Translation: CASSYTIQETQYF. The gene calls are TRBV6-5 and TRBJ2-5; no firm D call. Between the trimmed V and J ends, which lost 2 bases and 1 base, there was a span of 5 bases. The CDR3 sequence is 13 residues long. CDR1 and CDR2 from the germline V gene are MNHEY and SVGAGI.

The genes are TRBV9 and TRBJ2-2, with 7 bases aligning to TRBD1. Germline values: CDR1 SGDLS, CDR2 YYNGEE. CDR3 length: 15 residues. The V segment lost 3 bases and the J segment 7 bases; nucleotides outside the gene matches: 9. CDR3 DNA sequence: TGTGCCAGCAGCGCCCGACAGGGAAATAGCGGGGAGCTGTTTTTT. Its translation: CASSARQGNSGELFF.

This clone has just one count. CDR3 residues: CASGRTSGSYNEQFF. CDR3 DNA sequence: TGTGCCAGCGGCCGGACTAGCGGCTCCTACAATGAGCAGTTCTTC. The chain employs TRBV28 and TRBJ2-1, with 10 positions matching TRBD2. Germline trimming cut 8 bases from V and 0 bases from J; bases unmatched to any gene: 4. This CDR3 contains 15 residues. Germline V gene sequence: CDR1 MDHEN, CDR2 SYDVKM. Supplemented by reference TRBV28 and TRBJ2-1, the full variable domain reads DVKVTQSSRYLVKRTGEKVFLECVQDMDHENMFWYRQDPGLGLRLIYFSYDVKMKEKGDIPEGYSVSREKKERFSLILESASTNQTSMYLCASGRTSGSYNEQFFGPGTRLTVL.